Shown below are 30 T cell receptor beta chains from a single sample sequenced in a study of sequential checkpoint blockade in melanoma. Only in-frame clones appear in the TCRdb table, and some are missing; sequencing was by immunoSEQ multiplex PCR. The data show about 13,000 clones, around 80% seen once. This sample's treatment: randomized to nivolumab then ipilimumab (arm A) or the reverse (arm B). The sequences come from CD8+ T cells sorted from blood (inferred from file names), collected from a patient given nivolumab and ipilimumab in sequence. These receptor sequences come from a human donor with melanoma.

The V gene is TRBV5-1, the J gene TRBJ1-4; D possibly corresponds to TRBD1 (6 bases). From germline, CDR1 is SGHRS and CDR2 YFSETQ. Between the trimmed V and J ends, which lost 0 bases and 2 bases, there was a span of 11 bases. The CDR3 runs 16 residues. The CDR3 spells CASSLEGGATNEKLFF. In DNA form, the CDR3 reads TGCGCCAGCAGCTTGGAAGGGGGGGCGACTAATGAAAAACTGTTTTTT.

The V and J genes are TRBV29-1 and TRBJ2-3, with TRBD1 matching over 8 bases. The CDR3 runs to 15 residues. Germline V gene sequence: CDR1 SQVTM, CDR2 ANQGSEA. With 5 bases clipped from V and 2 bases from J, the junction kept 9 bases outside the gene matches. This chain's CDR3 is CSVPGQGRFTDTQYF. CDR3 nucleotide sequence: TGCAGCGTTCCAGGACAGGGCCGATTCACAGATACGCAGTATTTT.

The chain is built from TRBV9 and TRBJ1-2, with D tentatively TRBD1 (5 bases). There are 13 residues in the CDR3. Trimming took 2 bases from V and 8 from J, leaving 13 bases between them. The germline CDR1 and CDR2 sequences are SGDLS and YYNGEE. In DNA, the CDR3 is TGTGCCAGCAGCGTCGTCGGGGGAGGCGGCTACACCTTC. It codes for CASSVVGGGGYTF.

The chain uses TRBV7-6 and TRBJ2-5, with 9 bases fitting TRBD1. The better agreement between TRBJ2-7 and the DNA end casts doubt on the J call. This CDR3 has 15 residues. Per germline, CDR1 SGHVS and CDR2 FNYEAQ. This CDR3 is CASSRGQGLVYEQYF. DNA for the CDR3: TGTGCCAGCAGTCGTGGACAGGGGCTAGTCTACGAGCAGTACTTC.

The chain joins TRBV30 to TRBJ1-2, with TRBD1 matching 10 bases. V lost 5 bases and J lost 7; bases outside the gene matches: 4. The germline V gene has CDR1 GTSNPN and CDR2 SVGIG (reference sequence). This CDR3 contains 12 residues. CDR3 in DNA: TGTGCCTGGGGGGGACAGGGGCCTGGCTACACCTTC. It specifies CAWGGQGPGYTF.

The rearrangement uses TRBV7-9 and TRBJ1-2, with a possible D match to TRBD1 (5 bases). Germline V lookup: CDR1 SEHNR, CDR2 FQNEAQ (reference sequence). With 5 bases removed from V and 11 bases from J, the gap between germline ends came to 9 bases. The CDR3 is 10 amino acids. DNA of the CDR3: TGTGCCAGCAGCGGGCCAGGGTACACCTTC. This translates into CASSGPGYTF.

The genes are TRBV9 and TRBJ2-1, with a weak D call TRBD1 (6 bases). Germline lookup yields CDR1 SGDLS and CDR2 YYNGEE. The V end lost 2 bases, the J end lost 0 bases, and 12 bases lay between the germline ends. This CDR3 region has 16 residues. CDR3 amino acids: CASSVHRVRSYNEQFF. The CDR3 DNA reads TGTGCCAGCAGCGTTCACAGGGTGCGCTCCTACAATGAGCAGTTCTTC.

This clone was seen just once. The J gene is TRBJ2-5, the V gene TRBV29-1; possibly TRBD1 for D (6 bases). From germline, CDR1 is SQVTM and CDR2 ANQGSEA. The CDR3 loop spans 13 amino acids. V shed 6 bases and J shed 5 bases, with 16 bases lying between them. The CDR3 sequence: CSVPGTRWETQYF. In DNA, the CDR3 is TGCAGCGTCCCCGGGACACGGTGGGAGACCCAGTACTTC.

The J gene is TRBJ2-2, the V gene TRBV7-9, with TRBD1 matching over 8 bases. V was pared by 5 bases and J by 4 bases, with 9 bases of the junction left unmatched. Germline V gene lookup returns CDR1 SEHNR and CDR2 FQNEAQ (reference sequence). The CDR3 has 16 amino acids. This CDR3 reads CASSPRTGSSTGELFF. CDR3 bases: TGTGCCAGCAGCCCCAGGACAGGGTCGAGCACCGGGGAGCTGTTTTTT.

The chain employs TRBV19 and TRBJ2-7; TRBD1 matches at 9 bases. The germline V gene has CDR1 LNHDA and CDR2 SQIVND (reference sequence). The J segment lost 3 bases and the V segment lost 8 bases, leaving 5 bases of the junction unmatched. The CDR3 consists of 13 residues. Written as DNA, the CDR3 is TGTGCCAGTGCCTGGACAGGGGACTACGAGCAGTACTTC. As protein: CASAWTGDYEQYF.

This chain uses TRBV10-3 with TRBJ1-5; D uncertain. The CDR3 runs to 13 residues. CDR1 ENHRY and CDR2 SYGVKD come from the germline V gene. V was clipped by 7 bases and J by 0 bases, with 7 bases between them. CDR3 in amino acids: CAITGDSNQPQHF. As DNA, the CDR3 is TGTGCCATCACGGGAGATAGCAATCAGCCCCAGCATTTT.

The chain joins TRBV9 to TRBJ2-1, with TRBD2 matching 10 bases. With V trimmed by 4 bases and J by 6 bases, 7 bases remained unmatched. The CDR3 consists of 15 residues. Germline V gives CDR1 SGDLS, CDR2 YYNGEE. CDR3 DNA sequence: TGTGCCAGCAGCCCGAGCGGGGGGGCCTTCAATGAGCAGTTCTTC. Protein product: CASSPSGGAFNEQFF.

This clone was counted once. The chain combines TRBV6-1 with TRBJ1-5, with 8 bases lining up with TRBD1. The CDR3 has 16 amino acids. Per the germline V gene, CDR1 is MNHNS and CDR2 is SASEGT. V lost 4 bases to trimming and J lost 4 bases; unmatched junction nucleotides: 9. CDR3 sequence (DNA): TGTGCCAGCAGTGGGATAGGACAGGGATCAAATCAGCCCCAGCATTTT. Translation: CASSGIGQGSNQPQHF.

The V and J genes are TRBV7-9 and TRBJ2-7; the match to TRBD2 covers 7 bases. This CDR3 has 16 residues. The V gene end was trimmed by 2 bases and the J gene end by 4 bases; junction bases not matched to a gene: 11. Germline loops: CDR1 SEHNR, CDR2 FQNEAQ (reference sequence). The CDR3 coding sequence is TGTGCCAGCAGCTTATCTTATGGCAGGGACTATTACGAGCAGTACTTC. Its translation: CASSLSYGRDYYEQYF.

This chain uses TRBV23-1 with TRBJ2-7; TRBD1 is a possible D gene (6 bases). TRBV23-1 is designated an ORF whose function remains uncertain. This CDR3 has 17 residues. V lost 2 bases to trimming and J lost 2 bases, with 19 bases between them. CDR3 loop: CASSQLTGKVSTYEQYF. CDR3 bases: TGCGCCAGCAGTCAACTGACAGGTAAGGTCTCCACCTACGAGCAGTACTTC.

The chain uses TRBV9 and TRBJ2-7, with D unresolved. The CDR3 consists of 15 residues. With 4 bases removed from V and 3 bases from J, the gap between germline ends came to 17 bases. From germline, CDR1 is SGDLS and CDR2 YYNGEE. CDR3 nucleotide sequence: TGTGCCAGCAGCCCCCTCGGAGAGGCTAACTACGAGCAGTACTTC. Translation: CASSPLGEANYEQYF.

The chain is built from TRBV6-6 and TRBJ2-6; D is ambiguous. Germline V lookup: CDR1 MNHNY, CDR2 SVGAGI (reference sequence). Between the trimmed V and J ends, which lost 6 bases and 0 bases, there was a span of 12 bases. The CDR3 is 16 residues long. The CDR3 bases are TGTGCCAGCAGGTCGGGTAATTCCTCTGGGGCCAACGTCCTGACTTTC. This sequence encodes CASRSGNSSGANVLTF.

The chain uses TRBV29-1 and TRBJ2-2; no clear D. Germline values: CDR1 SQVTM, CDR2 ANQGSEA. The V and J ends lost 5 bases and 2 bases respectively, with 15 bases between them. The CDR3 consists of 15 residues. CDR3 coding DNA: TGCAGCGTTCTGGCGCGCGGTCCAAACACCGGGGAGCTGTTTTTT. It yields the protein CSVLARGPNTGELFF.

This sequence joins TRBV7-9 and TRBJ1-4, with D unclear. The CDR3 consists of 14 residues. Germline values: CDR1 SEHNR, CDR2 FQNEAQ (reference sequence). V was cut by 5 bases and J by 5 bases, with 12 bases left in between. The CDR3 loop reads CASSPRESNEKLFF. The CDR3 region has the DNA TGTGCCAGCAGCCCTAGGGAGTCGAATGAAAAACTGTTTTTT.

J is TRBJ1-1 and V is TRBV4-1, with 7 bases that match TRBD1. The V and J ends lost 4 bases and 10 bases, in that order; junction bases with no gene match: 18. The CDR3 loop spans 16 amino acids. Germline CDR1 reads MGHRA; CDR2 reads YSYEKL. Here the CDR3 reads CASSPYKGARAEGAFF. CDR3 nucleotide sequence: TGCGCCAGCAGCCCCTACAAGGGGGCCAGAGCCGAAGGAGCTTTCTTT.

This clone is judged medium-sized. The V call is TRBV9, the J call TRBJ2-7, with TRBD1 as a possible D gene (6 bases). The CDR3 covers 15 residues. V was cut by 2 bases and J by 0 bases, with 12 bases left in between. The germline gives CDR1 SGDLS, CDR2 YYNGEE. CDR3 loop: CASSVSGTFSYEQYF. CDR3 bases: TGTGCCAGCAGCGTCTCCGGGACATTCTCCTACGAGCAGTACTTC.

In DNA form, the CDR3 reads TGTGCCAGCAGCTTAGGCGGGAGGAACACAGATACGCAGTATTTT. Protein sequence: CASSLGGRNTDTQYF. The rearrangement links TRBV11-2 to TRBJ2-3; 8 bases line up with TRBD2. Germline lookup yields CDR1 SGHAT and CDR2 FQNNGV. The CDR3 is 15 residues long. With 1 base clipped from V and 2 bases from J, the junction kept 2 bases outside the gene matches. Using reference TRBV11-2 and TRBJ2-3 for the parts outside the CDR3, the full variable domain is EAGVAQSPRYKIIEKRQSVAFWCNPISGHATLYWYQQILGQGPKLLIQFQNNGVVDDSQLPKDRFSAERLKGVDSTLKIQPAKLEDSAVYLCASSLGGRNTDTQYFGPGTRLTVL.

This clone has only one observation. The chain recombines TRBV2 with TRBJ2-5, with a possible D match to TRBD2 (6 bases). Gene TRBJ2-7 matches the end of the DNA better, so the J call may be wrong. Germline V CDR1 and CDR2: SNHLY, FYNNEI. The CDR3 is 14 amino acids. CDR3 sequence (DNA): TGTGCCAGCAGTGGGGGTGGGGGGTCCTACGAGCAGTACTTC. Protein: CASSGGGGSYEQYF.

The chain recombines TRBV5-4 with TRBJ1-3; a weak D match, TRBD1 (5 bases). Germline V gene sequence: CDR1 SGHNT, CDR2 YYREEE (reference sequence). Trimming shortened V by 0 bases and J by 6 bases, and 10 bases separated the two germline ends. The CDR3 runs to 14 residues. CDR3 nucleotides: TGTGCCAGCAGCTTGGGCGGGGCCGTAAACACCATATATTTT. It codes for CASSLGGAVNTIYF.

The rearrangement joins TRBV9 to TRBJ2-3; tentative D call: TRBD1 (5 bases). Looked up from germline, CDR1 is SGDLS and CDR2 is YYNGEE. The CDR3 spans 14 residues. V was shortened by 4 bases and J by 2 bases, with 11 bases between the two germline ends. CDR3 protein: CASSSGSLTDTQYF. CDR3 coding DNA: TGTGCCAGCAGCTCAGGGTCCCTCACAGATACGCAGTATTTT.

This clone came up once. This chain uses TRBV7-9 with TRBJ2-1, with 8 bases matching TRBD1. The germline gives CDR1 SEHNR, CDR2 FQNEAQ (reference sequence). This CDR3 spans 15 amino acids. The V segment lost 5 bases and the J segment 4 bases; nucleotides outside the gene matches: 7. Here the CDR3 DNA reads TGTGCCAGCAGCGGTCGACAGGGGATATACAATGAGCAGTTCTTC. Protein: CASSGRQGIYNEQFF.

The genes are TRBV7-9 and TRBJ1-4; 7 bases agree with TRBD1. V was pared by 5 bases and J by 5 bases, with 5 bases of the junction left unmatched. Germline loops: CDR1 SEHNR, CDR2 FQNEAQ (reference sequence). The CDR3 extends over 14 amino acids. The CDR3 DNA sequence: TGTGCCAGCAGCGTGACAGGGTTGAATGAAAAACTGTTTTTT. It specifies CASSVTGLNEKLFF.

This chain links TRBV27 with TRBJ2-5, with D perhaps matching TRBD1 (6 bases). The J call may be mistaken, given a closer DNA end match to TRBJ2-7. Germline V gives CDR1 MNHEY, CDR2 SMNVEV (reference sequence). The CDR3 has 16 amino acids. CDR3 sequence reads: CASSLWDTTGSYEQYF. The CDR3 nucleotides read TGTGCCAGCAGTTTATGGGACACGACCGGATCCTACGAGCAGTACTTC.

The CDR3 region has the DNA TGTGCCAGCAGCGTAGAGGGAGGGGACGAGACCCAGTACTTC. Translation: CASSVEGGDETQYF. This chain links TRBV9 with TRBJ2-5, with 7 bases lining up with TRBD2. Germline trimming cut 0 bases from V and 5 bases from J; bases unmatched to any gene: 4. Looked up from germline, CDR1 is SGDLS and CDR2 is YYNGEE. The CDR3 is 14 residues long.

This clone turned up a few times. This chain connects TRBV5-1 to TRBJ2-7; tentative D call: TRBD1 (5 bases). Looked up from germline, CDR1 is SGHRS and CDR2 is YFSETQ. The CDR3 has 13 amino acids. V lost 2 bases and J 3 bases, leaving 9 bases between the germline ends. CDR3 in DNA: TGCGCCAGCAGCTTTCGACAGTACTACGAGCAGTACTTC. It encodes CASSFRQYYEQYF.